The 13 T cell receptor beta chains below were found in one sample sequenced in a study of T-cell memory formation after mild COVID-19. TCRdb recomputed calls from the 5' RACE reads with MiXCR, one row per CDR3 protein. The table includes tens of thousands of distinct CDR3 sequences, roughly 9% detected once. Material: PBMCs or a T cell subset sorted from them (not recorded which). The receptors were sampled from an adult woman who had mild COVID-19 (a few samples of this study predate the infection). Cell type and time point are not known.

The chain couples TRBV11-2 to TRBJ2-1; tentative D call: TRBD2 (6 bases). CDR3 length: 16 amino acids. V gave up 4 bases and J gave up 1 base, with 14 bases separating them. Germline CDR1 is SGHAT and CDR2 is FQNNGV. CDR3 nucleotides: TGTGCCAGCAGCTCATTGAAGGGAGGATCCTACAATGAGCAGTTCTTC. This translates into CASSSLKGGSYNEQFF.

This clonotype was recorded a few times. Here the CDR3 reads CASSLGDSSYNEQFF. CDR3 nucleotides: TGCGCCAGCAGCTTGGGGGACAGCTCCTACAATGAGCAGTTCTTC. V is TRBV5-1 and J is TRBJ2-1; 7 positions agree with TRBD1. V dropped 0 bases and J dropped 0; count of bases not matched to a gene: 0. The germline V gene has CDR1 SGHRS and CDR2 YFSETQ. The CDR3 runs 15 residues.

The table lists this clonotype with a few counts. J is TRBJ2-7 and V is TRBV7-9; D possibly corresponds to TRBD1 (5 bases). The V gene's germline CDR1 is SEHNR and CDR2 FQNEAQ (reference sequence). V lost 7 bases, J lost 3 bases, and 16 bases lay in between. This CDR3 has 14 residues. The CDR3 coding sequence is TGTGCCAGCACCGACAGACCTGAGAACTACGAGCAGTACTTC. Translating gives CASTDRPENYEQYF.

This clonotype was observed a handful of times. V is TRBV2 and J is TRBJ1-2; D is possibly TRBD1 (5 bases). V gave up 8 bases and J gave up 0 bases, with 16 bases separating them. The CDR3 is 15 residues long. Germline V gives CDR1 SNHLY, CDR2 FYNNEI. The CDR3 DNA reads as TGTGCCAGCGATGGGACGGGGGAAGCTAACTATGGCTACACCTTC. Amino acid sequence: CASDGTGEANYGYTF.

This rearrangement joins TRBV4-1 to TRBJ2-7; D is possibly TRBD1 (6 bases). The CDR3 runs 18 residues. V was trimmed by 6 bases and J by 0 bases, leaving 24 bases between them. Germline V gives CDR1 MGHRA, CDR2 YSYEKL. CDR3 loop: CASSRPSDSVWGSYEQYF. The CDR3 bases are TGCGCCAGCAGTCGCCCTTCGGACAGTGTCTGGGGCTCCTACGAGCAGTACTTC.

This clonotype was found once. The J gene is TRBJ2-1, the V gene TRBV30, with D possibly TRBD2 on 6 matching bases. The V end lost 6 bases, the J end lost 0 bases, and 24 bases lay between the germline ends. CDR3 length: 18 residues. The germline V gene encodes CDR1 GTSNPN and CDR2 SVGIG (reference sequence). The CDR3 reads CACQGGAPRSPSYNEQFF. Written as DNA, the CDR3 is TGTGCCTGCCAGGGCGGGGCCCCGCGCTCGCCCTCCTACAATGAGCAGTTCTTC.

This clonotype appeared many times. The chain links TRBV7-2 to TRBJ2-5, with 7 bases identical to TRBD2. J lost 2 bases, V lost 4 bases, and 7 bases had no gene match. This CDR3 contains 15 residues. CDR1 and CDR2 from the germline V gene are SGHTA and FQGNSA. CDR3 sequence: CASSSGGRFQETQYF. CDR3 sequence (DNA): TGTGCCAGCAGCTCGGGAGGCCGCTTTCAAGAGACCCAGTACTTC.

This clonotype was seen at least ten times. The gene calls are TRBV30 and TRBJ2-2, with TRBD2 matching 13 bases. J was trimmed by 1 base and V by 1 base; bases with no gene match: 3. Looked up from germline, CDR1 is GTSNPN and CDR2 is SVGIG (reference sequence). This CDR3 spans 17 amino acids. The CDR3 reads CAWSGLAGGRNTGELFF. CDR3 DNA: TGTGCCTGGAGTGGACTAGCGGGAGGTCGGAACACCGGGGAGCTGTTTTTT. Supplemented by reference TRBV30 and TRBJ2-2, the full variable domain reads SQTIHQWPATLVQPVGSPLSLECTVEGTSNPNLYWYRQAAGRGLQLLFYSVGIGQISSEVPQNLSASRPQDRQFILSSKKLLLSDSGFYLCAWSGLAGGRNTGELFFGEGSRLTVL.

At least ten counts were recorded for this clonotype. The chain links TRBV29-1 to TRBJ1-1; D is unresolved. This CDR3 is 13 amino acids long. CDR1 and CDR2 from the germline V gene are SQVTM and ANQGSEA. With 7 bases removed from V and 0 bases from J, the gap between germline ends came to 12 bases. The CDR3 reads CSAERAMNTEAFF. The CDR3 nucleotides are TGCAGCGCCGAGCGGGCGATGAACACTGAAGCTTTCTTT.

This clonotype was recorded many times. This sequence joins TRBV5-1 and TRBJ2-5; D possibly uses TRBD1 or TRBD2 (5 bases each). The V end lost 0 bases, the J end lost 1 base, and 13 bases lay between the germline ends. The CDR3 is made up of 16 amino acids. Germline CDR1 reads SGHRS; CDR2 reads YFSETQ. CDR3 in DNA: TGCGCCAGCAGCTTGGGGGGCGGCGGACTCCAAGAGACCCAGTACTTC. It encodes CASSLGGGGLQETQYF.

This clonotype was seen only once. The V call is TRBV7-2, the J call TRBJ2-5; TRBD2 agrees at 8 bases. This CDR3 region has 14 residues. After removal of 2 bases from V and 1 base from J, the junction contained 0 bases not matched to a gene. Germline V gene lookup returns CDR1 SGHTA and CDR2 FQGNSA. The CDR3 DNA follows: TGTGCCAGCAGCTTAACTAGCGGCCAAGAGACCCAGTACTTC. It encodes CASSLTSGQETQYF.

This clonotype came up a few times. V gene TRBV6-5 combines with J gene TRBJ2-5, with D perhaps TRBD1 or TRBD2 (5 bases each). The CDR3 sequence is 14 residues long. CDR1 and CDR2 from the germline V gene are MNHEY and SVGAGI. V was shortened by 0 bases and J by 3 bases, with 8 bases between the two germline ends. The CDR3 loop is CASSYSGPKETQYF. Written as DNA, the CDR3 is TGTGCCAGCAGTTACTCGGGACCCAAAGAGACCCAGTACTTC.

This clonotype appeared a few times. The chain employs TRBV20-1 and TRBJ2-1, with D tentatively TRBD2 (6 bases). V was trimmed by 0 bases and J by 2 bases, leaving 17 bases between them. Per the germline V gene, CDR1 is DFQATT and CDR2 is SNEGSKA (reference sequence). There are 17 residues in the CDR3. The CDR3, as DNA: TGCAGTGCTAGAGATGGTGGAGAGCGGGCCGCCTACAATGAGCAGTTCTTC. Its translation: CSARDGGERAAYNEQFF.